The rows below give T cell receptor beta chains drawn from one sample of a study of CD8+ T cells in alopecia areata. Assay: immunoSEQ multiplex PCR; the TCRdb copy retains only in-frame clones and omits some. Of roughly 120,000 clones in the sample, about two fifths are singletons; the top ten hold roughly 3.2%. What was sequenced was CD4+ T cells sorted from blood. The receptors were sampled from a human donor with alopecia areata. The CDR3 runs from the conserved cysteine through the conserved F or W. Fields, in order: V gene, CDR3 protein.

TRBV30 | CAWSVLTVAGKQFF
TRBV7-9 | CASSYGGPYEQYF
TRBV5-1 | CASSPGTGSKDTEAFF
TRBV27 | CASSLRDANTEAFF
TRBV6-6 | CASSRLAVLTDTQYF
TRBV30 | CAWSLQGANEQYF
TRBV29-1 | CSAKGTSGRLSLNEQFF
TRBV7-9 | CASSLFGSGGAETQYF
TRBV28 | CASSFLGTEAFF
TRBV2 | CASSELVGAEAFF
TRBV28 | CASMGFGDTQYF
TRBV29-1 | CSVGIGNPTYGYTF
TRBV27 | CASRTLAGVGEQYF